This is a list of T cell receptor beta chains from one sample in a study of T cells in Graves' hyperthyroidism and ophthalmopathy. TCRdb recomputed calls from the multiplex PCR reads with MiXCR, one row per CDR3 protein. Counted here are some 550,000 distinct CDR3 sequences, approximately 15% occurring once; the ten biggest clones make up less than 3.5%. Sequenced: blood. The receptors derive from a woman aged 40 to 50 with Graves' ophthalmopathy. Each CDR3 is given with its conserved first and last residue. D genes are given only for firm matches. Some rows mark clone size as missing; the rest say once, few, many or name a class of expanded clone.

d_gene	abundance	j_gene	v_gene	len	CDR3aa	CDR3nt
.	.	TRBJ2-1	TRBV6-2/TRBV6-3	13	CASNTGFMGEQFF	TGTGCCAGCAACACCGGGTTTATGGGTGAGCAGTTCTTC
.	few	TRBJ1-6	TRBV27	15	CASSLWAGVNSPLHF	TGTGCCAGCAGTTTATGGGCAGGGGTAAATTCACCCCTCCACTTT
TRBD2	.	TRBJ2-1	TRBV5-1	15	CASSLLPSGGNEQFF	TGCGCCAGCAGCTTGTTGCCTAGCGGGGGCAATGAGCAGTTCTTC
TRBD1	many	TRBJ1-5	TRBV20-1	14	CSAYTGEAHQPQHF	TGCAGTGCTTACACAGGGGAGGCCCATCAGCCCCAGCATTTT
.	.	TRBJ2-3	TRBV3-1	14	CASSQGPGRGSQYF	TGTGCCAGCAGCCAAGGACCCGGAAGGGGCTCGCAGTATTTT
TRBD1	many	TRBJ2-7	TRBV27	15	CASSLLPGQGDEQYF	TGTGCCAGCAGTTTACTACCGGGACAGGGGGACGAGCAGTACTTC
.	many	TRBJ2-7	TRBV29-1	12	CSVGSQVGEQYF	TGCAGCGTTGGTTCCCAGGTCGGCGAGCAGTACTTC
.	few	TRBJ2-1	TRBV5-1	14	CASSLGLGGTEQFF	TGCGCCAGCAGCTTGGGCCTCGGGGGAACTGAGCAGTTCTTC
.	many	TRBJ1-1	TRBV11-2	13	CASSFFGNTEAFF	TGTGCCAGCAGCTTTTTCGGGAACACTGAAGCTTTCTTT
.	many	TRBJ1-1	TRBV20-1	15	CSARDPSGENTEAFF	TGCAGTGCTAGAGACCCCTCAGGAGAGAACACTGAAGCTTTCTTT
.	many	TRBJ2-7	TRBV12-3/TRBV12-4	16	CASSSGLQGNKGEQYF	TGTGCCAGCAGTTCGGGTTTGCAGGGCAACAAGGGCGAGCAGTACTTC
.	few	TRBJ1-3	TRBV18	17	CASSPRTAGLTGNTIYF	TGTGCCAGCTCACCACGAACGGCCGGGCTTACTGGAAACACCATATATTTT
.	.	TRBJ2-3	TRBV19	14	CASSSREIGDTQYF	TGTGCCAGTAGTTCGCGGGAAATAGGAGATACGCAGTATTTT
TRBD1	many	TRBJ1-5	TRBV2	17	CASSDRDRGLGNQPQHF	TGTGCCAGCAGTGACCGGGACAGGGGTTTAGGCAATCAGCCCCAGCATTTT
TRBD2	.	TRBJ2-7	TRBV11-2	15	CASSLGTSRPYEQYF	TGCGCCAGCAGCTTAGGGACTAGCAGGCCCTACGAGCAGTACTTC
.	few	TRBJ2-3	TRBV10-2	14	CASSVAALTDTQYF	TGCGCCAGCAGTGTAGCTGCTCTGACAGATACGCAGTATTTT
TRBD1	.	TRBJ2-5	TRBV10-3	13	CAISGQGGETQYF	TGTGCCATCAGCGGACAGGGTGGGGAGACCCAGTACTTC
.	many	TRBJ2-5	TRBV28	14	CASSLARGQETQYF	TGTGCCAGCAGTTTAGCCAGGGGCCAAGAGACCCAGTACTTC
TRBD2	few	TRBJ2-5	TRBV7-9	17	CASSLGLAGGPGETQYF	TGTGCCAGCAGCTTAGGACTAGCGGGAGGGCCTGGGGAGACCCAGTACTTC
.	many	TRBJ2-2	TRBV27	13	CASLGRNTGELFF	TGTGCCAGCTTGGGCAGGAACACCGGGGAGCTGTTTTTT
.	.	TRBJ1-1	TRBV20-1	11	CSASRNTEASF	TGCAGTGCTAGTAGGAACACTGAAGCTTCCTTT
.	.	TRBJ1-2	TRBV10-3	16	CAISGGGAGANYGYTF	TGTGCCATCAGTGGCGGTGGGGCAGGGGCTAACTATGGCTACACCTTC
.	.	TRBJ1-3	TRBV6-1	13	CASRGNSGNTIYF	TGTGCCAGCAGGGGGAACTCTGGAAACACCATATATTTT
.	.	TRBJ2-1	TRBV12-3/TRBV12-4	15	CASSLKGSSYNEQFF	TGTGCCAGCAGTCTAAAGGGAAGCTCCTACAATGAGCAGTTCTTC
TRBD2	few	TRBJ2-5	TRBV28	12	CASSFTSGAQYF	TGTGCCAGCAGTTTTACTAGCGGAGCCCAGTACTTC
.	.	TRBJ1-5	TRBV19	14	CASSIRGIGQPQHF	TGTGCCAGTAGTATCCGGGGAATTGGGCAGCCCCAGCATTTT
.	many	TRBJ2-7	TRBV12-3/TRBV12-4	14	CASSLVQSSYEQYF	TGTGCCAGCAGTTTAGTTCAAAGCTCCTACGAGCAGTACTTC
.	many	TRBJ1-2	TRBV2	16	CASSEASYDKLYGYTF	TGTGCCAGCAGTGAAGCCAGCTATGACAAGCTCTATGGCTACACCTTC
.	.	TRBJ2-3	TRBV3-1	15	CASSQLDPPRVTQYF	TGTGCCAGCAGCCAACTAGACCCCCCGAGAGTTACGCAGTATTTT
.	many	TRBJ2-1	TRBV7-2	17	CASSLGRLGSSYNEQFF	TGTGCCAGCAGCTTAGGAAGACTAGGGAGCTCCTACAATGAGCAGTTCTTC
TRBD2	.	TRBJ2-1	TRBV27	13	CASRGGSRHEQFF	TGTGCCAGCAGGGGGGGGAGCCGCCATGAGCAGTTCTTC
TRBD1	many	TRBJ1-1	TRBV2	14	CASAGTVKNTEAFF	TGTGCCAGCGCAGGGACAGTCAAAAACACTGAAGCTTTCTTT
TRBD1	many	TRBJ1-6	TRBV11-2	16	CASSLEVNRGFSPLHF	TGTGCCAGCAGCTTAGAGGTGAACAGGGGGTTTTCACCCCTCCACTTT
TRBD2	many	TRBJ2-5	TRBV2	16	CASTLPTSGRQETQYF	TGTGCCAGCACCCTTCCTACTAGCGGGAGACAGGAGACCCAGTACTTC
.	few	TRBJ1-2	TRBV5-1	15	CASSPGHDANYGYTF	TGCGCCAGCAGCCCGGGACACGACGCCAACTATGGCTACACCTTC
TRBD1	.	TRBJ2-2	TRBV19	16	CASSTRTGINTGELFF	TGTGCCAGTAGTACTAGGACAGGCATCAACACCGGGGAGCTGTTTTTT